This T cell receptor beta chain stems from a study of cytomegalovirus exposure and HLA in healthy donors. Use of 60 Vbeta and 13 Jbeta primers characterized the PCR. Profiling relied on immunoSEQ multiplex PCR, and the TCRdb table lists in-frame clones only, not all of them. The sample has 170,000 or so clones; roughly 75% are singletons. With 5 bases clipped from V and 7 bases from J, the junction kept 14 bases outside the gene matches. The CDR3 totals 16 residues. CDR1 is ENHRY, CDR2 SYGVKD, per germline. The sequence was obtained from a man aged 40-49 years in good health and CMV-seronegative. The chain has TRBV10-3 and TRBJ2-1; TRBD1 agrees at 7 bases. Sequenced material: PBMCs. CDR3 loop: CAISRTRGYSGNEQFF. The CDR3 coding sequence is TGTGCCATCAGTCGGACCAGGGGGTATTCTGGAAATGAGCAGTTCTTC.